These T cell receptor beta chains were read from a single sample in a study of blood T cell repertoires in COVID-19. Method: immunoSEQ multiplex PCR; TCRdb's copy keeps in-frame clones and lacks some. The table records some 320,000 clones, 90% of them present only once. Input material: PBMCs or T cells enriched from blood (not recorded which). These receptors were collected from a woman under 40 who had been exposed to COVID-19. The CDR3 runs from the conserved cysteine through the conserved F or W. D genes are given only for firm matches. The size field is filled for only some rows; it gives once, few, many or a size class.

CASSPRDRGQETQYF	TGTGCCAGCAGCCCCAGGGACAGGGGGCAAGAGACCCAGTACTTC	TRBJ2-5	-	TRBV4-2	TRBD1
CAWSPRIYEQYF	TGTGCCTGGAGCCCTAGAATCTACGAGCAGTACTTC	TRBJ2-7	once	TRBV30	-
CASSLDRYGYTF	TGTGCCAGCAGCCTTGACAGATATGGCTACACCTTC	TRBJ1-2	few	TRBV6-5	-
CASSLTTGNGNTIYF	TGTGCCAGCAGTTTAACCACAGGGAATGGAAACACCATATATTTT	TRBJ1-3	few	TRBV27	-
CATGDRVDGEQYF	TGTGCCACTGGGGACAGGGTGGACGGCGAGCAGTACTTC	TRBJ2-7	-	TRBV10-3	TRBD1
CASSLGGNYGYTF	TGCGCCAGCAGCTTGGGCGGAAACTATGGCTACACCTTC	TRBJ1-2	-	TRBV5-1	-
CASSGGQGPRRSPLHF	TGTGCCAGCAGTGGCGGACAGGGACCCCGGCGCTCACCCCTCCACTTT	TRBJ1-6	-	TRBV2	TRBD1
CASSAATGIGYTF	TGTGCCAGCAGCGCGGCGACAGGGATCGGCTACACCTTT	TRBJ1-2	-	TRBV9	TRBD1
CASIPSGGWADTQYF	TGCGCCAGCATCCCTAGCGGGGGGTGGGCAGATACGCAGTATTTT	TRBJ2-3	-	TRBV10-1	TRBD2
CASSGGTAGNTIYF	TGTGCCAGCAGCGGCGGGACAGCTGGAAACACCATATATTTT	TRBJ1-3	-	TRBV9	TRBD1
CASSTFRPRGNQPQHF	TGTGCCAGCAGCACCTTCCGGCCGCGGGGAAATCAGCCCCAGCATTTT	TRBJ1-5	-	TRBV5-8	-
CASSQEGQGRHTQYF	TGTGCCAGCAGCCAAGAAGGACAGGGGAGGCATACGCAGTATTTT	TRBJ2-3	-	TRBV4-2	TRBD1
CASSRAIGTGRTEAFF	TGCGCCAGCAGCCGCGCAATAGGGACAGGCAGAACTGAAGCTTTCTTT	TRBJ1-1	few	TRBV4-1	TRBD1
CASRETPRLYEQYF	TGTGCCAGCAGGGAGACCCCACGGCTATACGAGCAGTACTTC	TRBJ2-7	-	TRBV6-5	-
CASSPFTETVSGNTIYF	TGTGCCAGCTCACCCTTCACAGAGACAGTCTCTGGAAACACCATATATTTT	TRBJ1-3	-	TRBV18	-
CASSHRVSRGVRADNEQFF	TGTGCCAGCAGCCATAGGGTGTCCCGGGGGGTCCGTGCAGACAATGAGCAGTTCTTC	TRBJ2-1	-	TRBV3-1/TRBV3-2	TRBD2
CASREQEAWSGGYTF	TGTGCCAGTAGGGAGCAGGAAGCCTGGAGCGGAGGCTACACCTTC	TRBJ1-2	-	TRBV19	-
CASSLGGPLRGQETQYF	TGTGCCAGCAGCTTAGGAGGGCCTTTGCGGGGCCAAGAGACCCAGTACTTC	TRBJ2-5	-	TRBV11-3	-
CASSLSTYSNQPQHF	TGTGCCAGCAGTTTGTCGACATATAGCAATCAGCCCCAGCATTTT	TRBJ1-5	-	TRBV27	-
CASSYSGGTAYEQYF	TGTGCCAGCAGTTACTCTGGCGGGACCGCCTACGAGCAGTACTTC	TRBJ2-7	-	TRBV6-5	-
CASSQTGTGGWDGYTF	TGTGCCAGCAGCCAAACCGGGACAGGGGGTTGGGATGGCTACACCTTC	TRBJ1-2	-	TRBV3-1/TRBV3-2	TRBD1
CASSVGQGGTEAFF	TGCGCCAGCAGCGTCGGACAGGGCGGCACTGAAGCTTTCTTT	TRBJ1-1	-	TRBV5-1	TRBD1
CASSLEGGRAFF	TGTGCCAGCAGCTTAGAGGGAGGGAGGGCTTTCTTT	TRBJ1-1	-	TRBV11-2	-
CASSHYSTGDGGGYTF	TGTGCCAGCAGCCACTACTCCACAGGGGATGGAGGGGGCTACACCTTC	TRBJ1-2	-	TRBV7-2	TRBD1
CASSIWTGPVGETQYF	TGTGCCAGCAGCATCTGGACAGGGCCGGTGGGAGAGACCCAGTACTTC	TRBJ2-5	once	TRBV5-5	TRBD1
CASSNRQGGRTEAFF	TGTGCCAGCAGTAACAGACAGGGTGGGAGGACTGAAGCTTTCTTT	TRBJ1-1	-	TRBV27	TRBD1
CASSPLTDAYEQYF	TGTGCCAGCTCACCCTTGACTGACGCCTACGAGCAGTACTTC	TRBJ2-7	-	TRBV18	-
CASSPETGDYGEQFF	TGTGCCAGCAGCCCGGAGACAGGGGACTACGGCGAGCAGTTCTTC	TRBJ2-1	-	TRBV7-2	-
CATLRGLRAKYF	TGTGCCACCTTAAGGGGCCTAAGGGCCAAGTACTTC	TRBJ2-7	-	TRBV6-5	-
CATSDGTGGRNEQFF	TGTGCCACCAGTGATGGGACAGGGGGACGCAATGAGCAGTTCTTC	TRBJ2-1	-	TRBV24-1	TRBD1
CASSWTGGYTF	TGTGCCAGCAGTTGGACGGGAGGCTACACCTTC	TRBJ1-2	-	TRBV6-5	-
CASSPGTGGVYGYTF	TGTGCCAGCTCACCCGGGACAGGGGGCGTCTATGGCTACACCTTC	TRBJ1-2	-	TRBV18	TRBD1
CASSYSRAPYEQYF	TGTGCCAGCAGTTACTCCAGGGCCCCCTACGAGCAGTACTTC	TRBJ2-7	-	TRBV6-5	-
CATSDPQGAGANVLTF	TGTGCCACCAGTGATCCTCAGGGTGCTGGGGCCAACGTCCTGACTTTC	TRBJ2-6	-	TRBV24-1	-
CASSLGQGGSNEQFF	TGCGCCAGCAGCCTGGGACAGGGGGGGTCCAATGAGCAGTTCTTC	TRBJ2-1	-	TRBV5-1	TRBD1
CASSRSLPGPFF	TGCGCCAGCAGCCGATCGCTCCCGGGTCCTTTCTTC	TRBJ1-2	-	TRBV4-3	-
CASSIAHHRVWYEQYF	TGTGCCAGTAGTATCGCCCATCACAGGGTTTGGTACGAGCAGTACTTC	TRBJ2-7	-	TRBV19	-
CASSLTGQPAGELFF	TGTGCCAGCAGCTTAACGGGGCAGCCGGCCGGGGAGCTGTTTTTT	TRBJ2-2	-	TRBV7-3	-
CASSSPETGFEKLFF	TGTGCCAGCAGCTCACCGGAGACAGGGTTTGAAAAACTGTTTTTT	TRBJ1-4	-	TRBV7-2	TRBD1
CAWSAGTASIKAFF	TGTGCCTGGAGTGCCGGGACAGCGTCAATAAAAGCTTTCTTT	TRBJ1-1	-	TRBV30	TRBD1
CASSQEAAGGYEQYF	TGTGCCAGCAGCCAAGAAGCGGCAGGGGGCTACGAGCAGTACTTC	TRBJ2-7	-	TRBV3-1/TRBV3-2	TRBD1
CASSFRGEAGYTF	TGTGCCAGCAGCTTCAGAGGGGAGGCTGGCTACACCTTC	TRBJ1-2	-	TRBV7-8	-
CASSQVGGTEAFF	TGTGCCAGCAGCCAAGTGGGGGGAACTGAAGCTTTCTTT	TRBJ1-1	-	TRBV3-1/TRBV3-2	-
CASQNRGYNEKLFF	TGTGCCAGCCAAAACAGGGGCTATAATGAAAAACTGTTTTTT	TRBJ1-4	-	TRBV19	TRBD1
CASREGQGYGYTF	TGTGCCAGCAGGGAGGGACAGGGGTATGGCTACACCTTC	TRBJ1-2	-	TRBV2	TRBD1
CASSVAAGGSGNTIYF	TGTGCCAGCAGCGTAGCGGCAGGGGGTTCTGGAAACACCATATATTTT	TRBJ1-3	-	TRBV9	TRBD1
CASSQDKTSGGGELFF	TGTGCCAGCAGCCAAGATAAAACTAGCGGTGGCGGGGAGCTGTTTTTT	TRBJ2-2	-	TRBV3-1/TRBV3-2	TRBD2
CASSLRGGLAGRTTDTQYF	TGTGCCAGCAGTTTAAGGGGAGGACTAGCGGGGCGAACCACAGATACGCAGTATTTT	TRBJ2-3	-	TRBV27	TRBD2
CSVEGTGDYGYTF	TGCAGCGTTGAAGGCACCGGGGACTATGGCTACACCTTC	TRBJ1-2	-	TRBV29-1	-
CASSLDPQGTGGGYTF	TGTGCCAGCAGCTTAGATCCTCAGGGGACAGGGGGCGGCTACACCTTC	TRBJ1-2	-	TRBV11-2	TRBD1
CATAWRLAFEQFF	TGTGCCACCGCTTGGAGGCTAGCCTTTGAGCAGTTCTTC	TRBJ2-1	-	TRBV19	-
CASSHRGGQETQYF	TGTGCCAGCAGCCACCGGGGGGGCCAAGAGACCCAGTACTTC	TRBJ2-5	-	TRBV6-5	TRBD2
CSVAEGYSGNTIYF	TGCAGCGTGGCCGAGGGCTACTCTGGAAACACCATATATTTT	TRBJ1-3	-	TRBV29-1	-
CATSLRGGRETQYF	TGTGCCACCAGCCTACGAGGGGGCAGGGAGACCCAGTACTTC	TRBJ2-5	-	TRBV15	TRBD1
CASRRSGGSYEQYF	TGTGCCAGTAGGAGATCAGGGGGTTCCTACGAGCAGTACTTC	TRBJ2-7	-	TRBV19	TRBD1
CASSGQGGYGYTF	TGTGCCAGTAGCGGACAGGGTGGCTATGGCTACACCTTC	TRBJ1-2	-	TRBV19	TRBD1
CAIRERPRKPLHF	TGTGCCATCAGGGAACGACCGAGGAAACCCCTCCACTTT	TRBJ1-6	-	TRBV10-3	-
CASSRIIRGQETQYF	TGCGCCAGCAGCCGTATAATAAGGGGGCAAGAGACCCAGTACTTC	TRBJ2-5	-	TRBV4-1	-
CASSWDRQETQYF	TGTGCCAGCAGCTGGGACAGGCAAGAGACCCAGTACTTC	TRBJ2-5	-	TRBV5-6	TRBD1
CASGNPGRGRGETQYF	TGTGCCAGCGGGAACCCGGGGCGGGGGCGTGGGGAGACCCAGTACTTC	TRBJ2-5	-	TRBV27	-